This T cell receptor beta chain was obtained from a study of beta chain features in type 1 diabetes. Study in general: The study found patients and healthy donors alike in age, gender and cell yields. All samples combined gave roughly 100,000,000 sorted cells for examination.

Isolation of CD4+ naive, central memory, regulatory and stem cell-like memory cells was achieved by sorting via CD45RO/CCR7/CD25/CD127/CD95/CD27. Points on this clone: As yet, its antigen is unknown.

Germline CDR1 SGHAT, CDR2 FQNNGV. The CDR3 is made up of 14 amino acids. Losses at the gene ends were 5 bases for V and 4 bases for J; bases not matched to a gene: 6. Study-level findings and limits: Patients with type 1 diabetes showed fewer VDJ junction insertions and more deletions.

The investigators reverse transcribed all of the isolated RNA, so they sequenced expressed TCRB transcripts. Sequencing used immunoSEQ multiplex PCR; TCRdb keeps in-frame clones, though not all of them. The sample holds almost 350,000 clones, about 18% seen once. Sample: naive CD4+ T cells from blood. This clonotype was obtained from a woman under 30 in good health. The rearrangement uses TRBV11-2 and TRBJ1-2, with 8 bases aligning to TRBD1. DNA of the CDR3: TGTGCCAGCAGCCCCCAGACAGGGGCCTATGGCTACACCTTC. It is translated as CASSPQTGAYGYTF.